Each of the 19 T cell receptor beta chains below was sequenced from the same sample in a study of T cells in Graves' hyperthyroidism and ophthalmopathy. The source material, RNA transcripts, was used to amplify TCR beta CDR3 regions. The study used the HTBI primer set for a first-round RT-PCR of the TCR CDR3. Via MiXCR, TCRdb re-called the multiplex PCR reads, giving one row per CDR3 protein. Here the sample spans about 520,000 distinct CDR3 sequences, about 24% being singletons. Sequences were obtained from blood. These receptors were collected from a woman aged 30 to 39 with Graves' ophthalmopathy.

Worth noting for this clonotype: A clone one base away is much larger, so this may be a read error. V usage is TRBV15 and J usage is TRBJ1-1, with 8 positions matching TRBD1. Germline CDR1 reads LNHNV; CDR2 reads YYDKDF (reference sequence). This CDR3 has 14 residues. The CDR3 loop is CATSRVQGAGEVFF. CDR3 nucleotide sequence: TGTGCCACCAGCAGGGTCCAGGGGGCAGGGGAAGTTTTCTTT.

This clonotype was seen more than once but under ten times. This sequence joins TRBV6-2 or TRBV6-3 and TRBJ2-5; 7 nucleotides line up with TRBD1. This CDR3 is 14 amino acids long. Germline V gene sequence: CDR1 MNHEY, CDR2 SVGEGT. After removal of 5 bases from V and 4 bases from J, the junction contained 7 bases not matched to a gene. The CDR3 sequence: CASSDLGQVETQYF. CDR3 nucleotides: TGTGCCAGCAGTGACCTCGGACAGGTAGAGACCCAGTACTTC.

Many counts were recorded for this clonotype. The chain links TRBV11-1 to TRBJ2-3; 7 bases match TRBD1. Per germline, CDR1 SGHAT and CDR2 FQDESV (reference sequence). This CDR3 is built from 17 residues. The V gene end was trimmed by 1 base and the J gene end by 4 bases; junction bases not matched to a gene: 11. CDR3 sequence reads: CASSLGRGQAFADTQYF. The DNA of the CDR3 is TGTGCCAGCAGCTTAGGTCGTGGACAGGCCTTTGCAGATACGCAGTATTTT. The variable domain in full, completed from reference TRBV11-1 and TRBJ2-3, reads EAEVAQSPRYKITEKSQAVAFWCDPISGHATLYWYRQILGQGPELLVQFQDESVVDDSQLPKDRFSAERLKGVDSTLKIQPAELGDSAMYLCASSLGRGQAFADTQYFGPGTRLTVL.

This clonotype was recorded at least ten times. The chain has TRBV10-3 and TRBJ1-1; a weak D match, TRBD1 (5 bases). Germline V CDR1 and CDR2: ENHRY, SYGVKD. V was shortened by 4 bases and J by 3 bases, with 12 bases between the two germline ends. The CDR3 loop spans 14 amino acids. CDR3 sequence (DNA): TGTGCCATCAGTGTTGGACACGGGGACACTGAAGCTTTCTTT. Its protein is CAISVGHGDTEAFF.

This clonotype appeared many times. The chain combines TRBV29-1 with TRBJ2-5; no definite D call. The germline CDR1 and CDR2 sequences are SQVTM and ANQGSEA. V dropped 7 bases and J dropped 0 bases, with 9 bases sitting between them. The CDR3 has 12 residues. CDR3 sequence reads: CSGILYQETQYF. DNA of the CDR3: TGCAGCGGGATACTGTACCAAGAGACCCAGTACTTC.

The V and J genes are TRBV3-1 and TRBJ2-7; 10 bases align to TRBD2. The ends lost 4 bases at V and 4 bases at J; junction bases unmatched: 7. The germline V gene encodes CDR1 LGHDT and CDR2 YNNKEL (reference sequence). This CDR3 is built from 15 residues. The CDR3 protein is CASSPSGLAVYEQYF. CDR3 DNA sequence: TGTGCCAGCAGCCCATCCGGACTAGCGGTTTACGAGCAGTACTTC.

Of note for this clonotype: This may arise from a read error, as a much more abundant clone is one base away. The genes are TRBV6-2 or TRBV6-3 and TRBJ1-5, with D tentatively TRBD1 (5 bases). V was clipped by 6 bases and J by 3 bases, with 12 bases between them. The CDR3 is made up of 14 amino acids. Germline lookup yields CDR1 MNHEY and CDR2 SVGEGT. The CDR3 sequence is CASRKRGINQPQHF. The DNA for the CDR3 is TGTGCCAGCAGGAAAAGGGGTATCAATCAGCCCCAGCATTTT.

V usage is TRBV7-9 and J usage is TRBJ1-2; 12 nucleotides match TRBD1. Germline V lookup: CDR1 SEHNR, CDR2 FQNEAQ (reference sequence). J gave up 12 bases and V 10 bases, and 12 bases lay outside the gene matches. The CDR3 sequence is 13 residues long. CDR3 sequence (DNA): TGTGCCACCCTTGACCCGGGGACAGGGGGCCACACCTTC. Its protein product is CATLDPGTGGHTF.

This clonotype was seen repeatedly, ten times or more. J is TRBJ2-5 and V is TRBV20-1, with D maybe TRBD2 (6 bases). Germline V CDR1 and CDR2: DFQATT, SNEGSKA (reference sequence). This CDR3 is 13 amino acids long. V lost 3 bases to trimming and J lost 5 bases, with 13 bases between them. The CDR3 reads CSASKTSWETQYF. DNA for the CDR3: TGCAGTGCTAGTAAGACTAGTTGGGAGACCCAGTACTTC.

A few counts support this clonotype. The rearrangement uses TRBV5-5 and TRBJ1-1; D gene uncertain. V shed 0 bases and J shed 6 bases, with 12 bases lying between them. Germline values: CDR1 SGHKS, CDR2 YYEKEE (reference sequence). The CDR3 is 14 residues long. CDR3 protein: CASSLVSRKPEAFF. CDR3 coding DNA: TGTGCCAGCAGCTTGGTAAGCCGAAAGCCTGAAGCTTTCTTT.

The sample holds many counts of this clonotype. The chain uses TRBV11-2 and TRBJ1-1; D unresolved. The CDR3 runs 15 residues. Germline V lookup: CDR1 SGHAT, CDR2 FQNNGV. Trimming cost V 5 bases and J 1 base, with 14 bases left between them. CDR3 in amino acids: CASSRSGVGNTEAFF. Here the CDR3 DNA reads TGTGCCAGCAGCAGATCGGGCGTCGGGAACACTGAAGCTTTCTTT.

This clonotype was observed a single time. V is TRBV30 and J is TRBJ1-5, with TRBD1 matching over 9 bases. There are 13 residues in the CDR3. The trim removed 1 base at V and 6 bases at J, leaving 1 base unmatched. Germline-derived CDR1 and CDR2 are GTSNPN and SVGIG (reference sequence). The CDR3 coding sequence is TGTGCCTGGAGTGAGACAGGGGGTCAGCCCCAGCATTTT. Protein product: CAWSETGGQPQHF. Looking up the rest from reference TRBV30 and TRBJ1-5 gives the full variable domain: SQTIHQWPATLVQPVGSPLSLECTVEGTSNPNLYWYRQAAGRGLQLLFYSVGIGQISSEVPQNLSASRPQDRQFILSSKKLLLSDSGFYLCAWSETGGQPQHFGDGTRLSIL.

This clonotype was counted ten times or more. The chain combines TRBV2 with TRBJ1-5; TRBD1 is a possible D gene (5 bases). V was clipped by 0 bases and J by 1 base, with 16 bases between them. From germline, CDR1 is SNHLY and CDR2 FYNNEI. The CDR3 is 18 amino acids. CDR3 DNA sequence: TGTGCCAGCAGTGAAGCTCCGGGCGGGGGGGAGAGCAATCAGCCCCAGCATTTT. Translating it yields CASSEAPGGGESNQPQHF.

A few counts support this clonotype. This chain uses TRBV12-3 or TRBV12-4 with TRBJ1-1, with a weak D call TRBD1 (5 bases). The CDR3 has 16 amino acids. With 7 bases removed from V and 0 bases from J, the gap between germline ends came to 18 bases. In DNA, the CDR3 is TGTGCCAGCACTCCCTTCCCGGGGCTTATGAACACTGAAGCTTTCTTT. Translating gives CASTPFPGLMNTEAFF.

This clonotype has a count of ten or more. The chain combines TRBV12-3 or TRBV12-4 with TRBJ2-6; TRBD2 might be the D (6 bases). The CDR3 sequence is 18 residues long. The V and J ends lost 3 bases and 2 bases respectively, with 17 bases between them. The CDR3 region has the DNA TGTGCCAGCAGTTTGGGTAGAGGGAGGTCTACTGGGGCCAACGTCCTGACTTTC. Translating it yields CASSLGRGRSTGANVLTF.

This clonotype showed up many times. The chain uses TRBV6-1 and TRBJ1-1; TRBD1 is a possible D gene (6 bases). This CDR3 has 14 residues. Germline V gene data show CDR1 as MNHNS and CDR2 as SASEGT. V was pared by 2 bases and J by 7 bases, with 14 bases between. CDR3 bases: TGTGCCAGCAGTGAAAGGGACATATATGATGAAGCTTTCTTT. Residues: CASSERDIYDEAFF.

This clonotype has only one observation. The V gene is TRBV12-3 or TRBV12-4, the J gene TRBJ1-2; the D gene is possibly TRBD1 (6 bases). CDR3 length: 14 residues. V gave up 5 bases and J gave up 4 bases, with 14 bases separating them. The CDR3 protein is CASSIPTGGYGYTF. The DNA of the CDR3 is TGTGCCAGCAGTATTCCGACAGGAGGCTATGGCTACACCTTC.

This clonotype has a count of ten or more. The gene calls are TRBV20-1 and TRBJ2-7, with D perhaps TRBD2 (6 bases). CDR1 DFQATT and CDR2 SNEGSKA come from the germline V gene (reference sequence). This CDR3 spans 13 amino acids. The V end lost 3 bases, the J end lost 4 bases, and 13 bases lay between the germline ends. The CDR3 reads CSARLTGRYEQYF. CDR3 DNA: TGCAGTGCTAGGCTGACTGGGAGGTACGAGCAGTACTTC.

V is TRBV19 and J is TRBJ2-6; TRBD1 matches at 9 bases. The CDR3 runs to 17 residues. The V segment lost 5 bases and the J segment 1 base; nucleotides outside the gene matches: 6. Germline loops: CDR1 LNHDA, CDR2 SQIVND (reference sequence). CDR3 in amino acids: CASSSTGGLSGANVLTF. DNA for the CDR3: TGTGCCAGTAGTTCCACAGGGGGCTTATCTGGGGCCAACGTCCTGACTTTC.